The 4 T cell receptor beta chains presented below share a single source sample, sequenced in a study of blood T cell repertoires in COVID-19. Sequenced by immunoSEQ multiplex PCR; TCRdb stores in-frame clones only, minus some. The data hold some 170,000 clones, with 70% to 85% observed a single time. Sequencing was performed on PBMCs or T cells enriched from blood (not recorded which). These TCRs come from a man between 50 and 59 years old who had recovered from COVID-19.

This chain joins TRBV12-3 or TRBV12-4 and TRBJ1-5; 9 bases are shared with TRBD1. Losses at the gene ends were 8 bases for V and 6 bases for J; bases not matched to a gene: 5. CDR3 length equals 13 residues. Here the CDR3 DNA reads TGTGCCAGCGGTACAGGGGGCTCTCAGCCCCAGCATTTT. Its translation is CASGTGGSQPQHF.

V gene TRBV18 combines with J gene TRBJ1-5; 7 bases align to TRBD1. Trimming took 3 bases from V and 2 from J; bases not matched to a gene: 4. This CDR3 is 15 amino acids long. The V gene's germline CDR1 is KGHSH and CDR2 LQKENI. This chain's CDR3 is CASSPLDRGNQPQHF. The CDR3 nucleotides read TGTGCCAGCTCACCTCTCGACAGGGGCAATCAGCCCCAGCATTTT.

The CDR3 DNA sequence: TGTGCCAGCAGCCCTCAGGGAACAGATGGCTACACCTTC. Amino acid sequence: CASSPQGTDGYTF. The gene calls are TRBV3-1 (or the pseudogene TRBV3-2) and TRBJ1-2; weak D call: TRBD1 (5 bases). This CDR3 has 13 amino acids. Trimming removed 4 bases from V and 6 bases from J, with 12 bases in between. Per germline, CDR1 LGHDT and CDR2 YNNKEL (reference sequence).

The rearrangement joins TRBV9 to TRBJ1-2; the D gene is possibly TRBD1 (5 bases). V was pared by 1 base and J by 7 bases, with 11 bases between. CDR1 and CDR2 (germline): SGDLS, YYNGEE. CDR3 size: 13 residues. CDR3 bases: TGTGCCAGCAGCGTACTTGGGGCACGTGGCTACACCTTC. Its protein is CASSVLGARGYTF.